This T cell receptor beta chain originates from a study of OX40 agonist ivuxolimab in advanced cancers. TCRdb's copy holds only in-frame clones and misses some; the assay was immunoSEQ multiplex PCR. The table includes over 30,000 clones, approximately 91% detected once. The clonotype originates from an adult with an advanced solid tumor such as melanoma, head and neck, liver or kidney cancer. Sample: CD4+ or CD8+ T cells sorted from blood, taken in a trial of the OX40 agonist ivuxolimab.

CDR3 nucleotide sequence: TGCGCCAGCAGCCAAAACCTTCAAAGGGATCAGCCCCAGCATTTT. Its translation: CASSQNLQRDQPQHF. The gene calls are TRBV4-1 and TRBJ1-5; no firm D call. In germline, CDR1 is MGHRA, CDR2 YSYEKL. The CDR3 runs to 15 residues. Between the trimmed V and J ends, which lost 2 bases and 5 bases, there was a span of 13 bases.